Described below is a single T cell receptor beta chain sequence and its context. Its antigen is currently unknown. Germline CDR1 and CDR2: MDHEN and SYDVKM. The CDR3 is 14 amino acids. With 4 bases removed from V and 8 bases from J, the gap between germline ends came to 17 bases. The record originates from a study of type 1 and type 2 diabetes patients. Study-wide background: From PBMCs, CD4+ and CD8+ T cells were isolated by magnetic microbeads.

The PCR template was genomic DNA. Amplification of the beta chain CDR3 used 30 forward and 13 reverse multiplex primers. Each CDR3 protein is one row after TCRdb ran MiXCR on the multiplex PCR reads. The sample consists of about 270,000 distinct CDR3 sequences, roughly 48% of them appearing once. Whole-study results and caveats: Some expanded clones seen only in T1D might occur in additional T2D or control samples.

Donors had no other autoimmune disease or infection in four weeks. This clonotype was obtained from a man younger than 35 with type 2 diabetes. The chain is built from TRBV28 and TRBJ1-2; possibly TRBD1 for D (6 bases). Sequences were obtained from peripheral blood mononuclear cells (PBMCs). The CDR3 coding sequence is TGTGCCAGCAGTTCCTTACAGGGAGGTGGGGGCTACACCTTC. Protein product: CASSSLQGGGGYTF.